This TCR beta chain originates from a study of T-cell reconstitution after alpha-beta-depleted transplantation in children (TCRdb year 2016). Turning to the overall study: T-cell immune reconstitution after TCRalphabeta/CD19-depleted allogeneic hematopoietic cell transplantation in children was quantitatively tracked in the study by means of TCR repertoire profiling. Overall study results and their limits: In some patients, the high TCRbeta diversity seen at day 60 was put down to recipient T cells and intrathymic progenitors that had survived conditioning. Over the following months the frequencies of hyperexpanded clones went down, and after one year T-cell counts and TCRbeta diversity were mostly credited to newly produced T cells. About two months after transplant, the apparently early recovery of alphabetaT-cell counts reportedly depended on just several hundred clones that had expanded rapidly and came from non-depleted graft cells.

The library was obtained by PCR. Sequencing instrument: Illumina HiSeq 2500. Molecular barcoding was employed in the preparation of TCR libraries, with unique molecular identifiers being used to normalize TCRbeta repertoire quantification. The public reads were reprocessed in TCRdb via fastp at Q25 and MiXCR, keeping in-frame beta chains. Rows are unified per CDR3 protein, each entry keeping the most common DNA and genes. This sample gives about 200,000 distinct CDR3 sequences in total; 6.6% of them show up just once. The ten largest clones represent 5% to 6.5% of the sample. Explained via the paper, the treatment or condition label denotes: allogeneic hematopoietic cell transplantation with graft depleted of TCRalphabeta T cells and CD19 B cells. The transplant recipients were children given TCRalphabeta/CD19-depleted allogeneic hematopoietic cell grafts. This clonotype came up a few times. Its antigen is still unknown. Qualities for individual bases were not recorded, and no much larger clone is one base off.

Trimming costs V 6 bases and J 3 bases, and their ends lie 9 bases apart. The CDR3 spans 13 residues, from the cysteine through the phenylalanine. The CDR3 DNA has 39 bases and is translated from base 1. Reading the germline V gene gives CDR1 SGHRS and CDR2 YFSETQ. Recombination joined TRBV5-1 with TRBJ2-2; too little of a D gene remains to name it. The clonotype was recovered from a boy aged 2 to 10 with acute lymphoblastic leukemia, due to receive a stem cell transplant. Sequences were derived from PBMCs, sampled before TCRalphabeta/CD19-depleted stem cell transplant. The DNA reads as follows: TGCGCCAGCAATAGGGCTGACACCGGGGAGCTGTTTTTT. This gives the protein CASNRADTGELFF.